A selection of T cell receptor beta chains follows, all from one sample in a study of blood T cell repertoires in COVID-19. Sequencing was performed with immunoSEQ multiplex PCR; in TCRdb, only in-frame clones are kept and a portion is missing. The sample contains 95,000 to 150,000 clones, roughly 84% of which appear only once. The specimen was PBMCs or T cells enriched from blood (not recorded which). The receptors shown here come from a woman aged 25 to 39 who had recovered from COVID-19. Each CDR3 is given with its conserved first and last residue. Each record gives: J gene, V gene, clone size, D gene, CDR3 protein, CDR3 DNA. The D gene is left open where the match is weak. Size is stated for part of the rows, as once, few or many counts, or as a class when the clone is expanded.

>TRBJ1-6|TRBV30|few|TRBD1
CAWSVLAGGGNSPLHF
TGTGCCTGGAGTGTGTTGGCAGGGGGCGGGAATTCACCCCTCCACTTT
>TRBJ1-2|TRBV28|.|.
CASSLSGGGNYGYTF
TGTGCCAGCAGTTTATCCGGGGGGGGAAACTATGGCTACACCTTC
>TRBJ1-1|TRBV7-9|.|.
CASSLAGRREGAFF
TGTGCCAGCAGCTTAGCCGGACGGAGGGAAGGAGCTTTCTTT
>TRBJ2-3|TRBV28|few|TRBD2
CASRGGLAGAKDTQYF
TGTGCCAGCAGGGGGGGACTAGCGGGAGCCAAGGATACGCAGTATTTT
>TRBJ2-7|TRBV24-1|.|.
CATSDFRYEQYF
TGTGCCACCAGTGATTTCCGCTACGAGCAGTACTTC
>TRBJ2-5|TRBV19|.|TRBD1
CASSTGPGQGNQETQYF
TGTGCCAGTAGTACCGGTCCGGGACAGGGGAACCAAGAGACCCAGTACTTC
>TRBJ2-3|TRBV5-1|.|TRBD2
CASSLDGRGTDTQYF
TGCGCCAGCAGCTTGGACGGGAGGGGGACAGATACGCAGTATTTT
>TRBJ1-1|TRBV19|once|TRBD1
CASSIVGGTVNTEAFF
TGTGCCAGTAGTATAGTTGGGGGGACAGTGAACACTGAAGCTTTCTTT
>TRBJ2-3|TRBV7-3|.|TRBD2
CASSLEGLAGEPQYF
TGTGCCAGCAGCTTAGAAGGCCTAGCGGGAGAACCCCAGTATTTT
>TRBJ2-3|TRBV6-2/TRBV6-3|many|.
CASSYSTGDPPDTQYF
TGTGCCAGCAGTTACTCGACCGGAGATCCTCCAGATACGCAGTATTTT
>TRBJ2-7|TRBV3-1/TRBV3-2|few|TRBD2
CASSQDSASGREQYF
TGTGCCAGCAGCCAAGATTCTGCTAGCGGTCGGGAGCAGTACTTC
>TRBJ1-2|TRBV30|few|TRBD1
CAWGTGANYGYTF
TGTGCCTGGGGGACAGGAGCTAACTATGGCTACACCTTC
>TRBJ1-2|TRBV28|.|.
CASSLQRGRSYTF
TGTGCCAGCAGTTTACAAAGGGGCCGGAGCTACACCTTC
>TRBJ1-6|TRBV27|.|.
CASSSPTGNSPLHF
TGTGCCAGCAGTTCCCCTACAGGGAATTCACCCCTCCACTTT
>TRBJ2-2|TRBV29-1|.|.
CSAGGQGRELFF
TGCAGCGCCGGGGGGCAAGGGCGGGAGCTGTTTTTT
>TRBJ1-2|TRBV9|.|.
CASSVEGGGANYGYTF
TGTGCCAGCAGCGTAGAAGGCGGCGGAGCTAACTATGGCTACACCTTC
>TRBJ1-1|TRBV5-5|.|.
CASSWSGGGTEAFF
TGTGCCAGCAGCTGGAGTGGGGGAGGGACTGAAGCTTTCTTT
>TRBJ2-4|TRBV28|.|.
CAISSNRPKNIQYF
TGTGCCATATCTAGTAATCGCCCCAAAAACATTCAGTACTTC
>TRBJ1-2|TRBV4-1|.|.
CASSQDLSFGYTF
TGCGCCAGCAGCCAAGATTTGAGTTTCGGCTACACCTTC
>TRBJ1-2|TRBV19|.|.
CASRTDQGRNYGYTF
TGTGCCAGTCGAACCGATCAGGGGCGGAACTATGGCTACACCTTC
>TRBJ2-3|TRBV6-5|.|.
CASSRGTVTDTQYF
TGTGCCAGCAGCCGGGGGACAGTCACAGATACGCAGTATTTT
>TRBJ2-7|TRBV5-5|once|TRBD1
CASSYGQGAHEQYF
TGTGCCAGCAGCTACGGACAGGGGGCCCACGAGCAGTACTTC
>TRBJ2-5|TRBV5-4|.|TRBD2
CASSSTASGRRQETQYF
TGTGCCAGCAGCTCGACCGCTAGCGGGAGACGGCAAGAGACCCAGTACTTC
>TRBJ2-3|TRBV5-1|.|TRBD2
CASSPTTAGYRDTQYF
TGCGCCAGCAGCCCCACGACAGCGGGGTATCGAGATACGCAGTATTTT
>TRBJ1-2|TRBV5-1|.|TRBD1
CASSLEGRGNYGYTF
TGCGCCAGCAGCTTGGAAGGCAGGGGGAACTATGGCTACACCTTC
>TRBJ1-5|TRBV18|.|TRBD1
CASSRDRASAQHF
TGTGCCAGCTCACGAGACAGGGCCTCGGCCCAGCATTTT
>TRBJ2-7|TRBV7-6|.|.
CASSSDRSSYEQYF
TGTGCCAGCAGCTCAGACAGGAGCTCCTACGAGCAGTACTTC
>TRBJ2-7|TRBV4-2|.|.
CASSQDSYEQYF
TGTGCCAGCAGCCAAGATTCATACGAGCAGTACTTC
>TRBJ2-7|TRBV6-5|.|.
CASSGLGEQYF
TGTGCCAGCAGCGGACTCGGCGAGCAGTACTTC
>TRBJ1-2|TRBV6-5|.|.
CASSLVGGLDYGYTF
TGTGCCAGCAGCCTTGTGGGGGGGCTCGACTATGGCTACACCTTC
>TRBJ2-5|TRBV2|.|TRBD2
CASSGPSGAQETQYF
TGTGCCAGCAGTGGCCCTAGCGGGGCTCAAGAGACCCAGTACTTC
>TRBJ2-7|TRBV4-3|.|.
CASSQDLGGITYEQYF
TGCGCCAGCAGCCAAGATCTCGGCGGGATAACCTACGAGCAGTACTTC
>TRBJ2-3|TRBV7-8|.|.
CASSLAKAGSRGDTQYF
TGTGCCAGCAGCTTAGCCAAGGCCGGGAGTCGAGGAGATACGCAGTATTTT
>TRBJ2-7|TRBV28|.|TRBD1
CASSGLGQPYEQYF
TGTGCCAGCAGTGGCCTGGGACAGCCCTACGAGCAGTACTTC
>TRBJ1-1|TRBV18|.|TRBD1
CASSPYQSRDRGGGAFF
TGTGCCAGCTCACCTTATCAGTCCCGGGACAGGGGAGGAGGAGCTTTCTTT
>TRBJ1-6|TRBV4-2|.|.
CASSHDRSTYNSPLHF
TGTGCCAGCAGCCATGACAGGTCCACCTATAATTCACCCCTCCACTTT
>TRBJ2-7|TRBV25-1|many|.
CASSESGRTYEQYF
TGTGCCAGCAGTGAATCGGGGAGGACCTACGAGCAGTACTTC
>TRBJ1-2|TRBV6-5|.|TRBD1
CASSYSAGGSYGYTF
TGTGCCAGCAGTTACTCGGCAGGGGGGTCCTATGGCTACACCTTC
>TRBJ1-2|TRBV10-3|.|TRBD1
CAISDITGAADGYTF
TGTGCCATCAGTGATATCACAGGGGCGGCGGATGGCTACACCTTC
>TRBJ1-5|TRBV28|.|.
CASSLLGGMGNQPQHF
TGTGCCAGCAGCCTCCTCGGGGGGATGGGGAATCAGCCCCAGCATTTT
>TRBJ2-5|TRBV28|.|TRBD2
CASSPLGLAVQETQYF
TGTGCCAGCAGTCCCCTCGGGCTAGCGGTACAAGAGACCCAGTACTTC
>TRBJ2-3|TRBV4-3|.|.
CASSQDLGGGSDTQYF
TGCGCCAGCAGCCAAGATTTAGGGGGAGGGTCCGATACGCAGTATTTT
>TRBJ2-7|TRBV7-8|.|.
CASSPQVLRVSYEQYF
TGTGCCAGCAGCCCGCAGGTCTTGCGGGTCTCCTACGAGCAGTACTTC
>TRBJ1-5|TRBV2|.|TRBD1
CASSEPGQGFQPQHF
TGTGCCAGCAGTGAACCGGGACAGGGGTTTCAGCCCCAGCATTTT
>TRBJ1-5|TRBV6-2/TRBV6-3|.|TRBD1
CASSSQGAQPQHF
TGTGCCAGCAGTTCCCAGGGGGCTCAGCCCCAGCATTTT
>TRBJ2-3|TRBV7-2|.|.
CASSLAGSRADTQYF
TGTGCCAGCAGCTTGGCCGGGAGTCGGGCAGATACGCAGTATTTT
>TRBJ2-7|TRBV28|many|.
CASSITGTYSSYEQYF
TGTGCCAGCAGCATAACTGGGACTTACAGCTCCTACGAGCAGTACTTC
>TRBJ2-1|TRBV29-1|.|.
CSLNLKGLGTNEQFF
TGCAGCCTTAACCTTAAGGGACTTGGGACCAATGAGCAGTTCTTC
>TRBJ2-2|TRBV19|.|.
CASSQSQLPSPNTGELFF
TGTGCCAGTAGTCAATCACAGCTACCCTCCCCGAACACCGGGGAGCTGTTTTTT
>TRBJ2-5|TRBV5-6|.|.
CASSLGAGIQETQYF
TGTGCCAGCAGCTTGGGGGCGGGTATCCAAGAGACCCAGTACTTC
>TRBJ2-4|TRBV6-2/TRBV6-3|.|.
CASSYSYRRGLAKNIQYF
TGTGCCAGCAGTTACTCGTACCGGCGAGGCCTGGCCAAAAACATTCAGTACTTC
>TRBJ2-1|TRBV28|.|TRBD1
CASSPPGQGREFF
TGTGCCAGCAGTCCTCCCGGACAGGGTAGGGAGTTCTTC
>TRBJ1-5|TRBV27|.|.
CASSPTRRGNQPQHF
TGTGCCAGCAGTCCCACTCGACGGGGCAATCAGCCCCAGCATTTT
>TRBJ2-2|TRBV5-1|.|TRBD2
CASSLASGNTGELFF
TGCGCCAGCAGCTTGGCTAGCGGGAACACCGGGGAGCTGTTTTTT
>TRBJ1-1|TRBV5-5|.|.
CASSLEGRVEAFF
TGTGCCAGCAGCTTGGAGGGCAGGGTAGAAGCTTTCTTT
>TRBJ2-3|TRBV2|.|TRBD1
CASSPGTGATDTQYF
TGTGCCAGCAGTCCCGGGACAGGGGCCACAGATACGCAGTATTTT
>TRBJ1-6|TRBV7-9|.|.
CASSRLGSSYNSPLHF
TGTGCCAGCAGCCGACTGGGGAGCTCCTATAATTCACCCCTCCACTTT